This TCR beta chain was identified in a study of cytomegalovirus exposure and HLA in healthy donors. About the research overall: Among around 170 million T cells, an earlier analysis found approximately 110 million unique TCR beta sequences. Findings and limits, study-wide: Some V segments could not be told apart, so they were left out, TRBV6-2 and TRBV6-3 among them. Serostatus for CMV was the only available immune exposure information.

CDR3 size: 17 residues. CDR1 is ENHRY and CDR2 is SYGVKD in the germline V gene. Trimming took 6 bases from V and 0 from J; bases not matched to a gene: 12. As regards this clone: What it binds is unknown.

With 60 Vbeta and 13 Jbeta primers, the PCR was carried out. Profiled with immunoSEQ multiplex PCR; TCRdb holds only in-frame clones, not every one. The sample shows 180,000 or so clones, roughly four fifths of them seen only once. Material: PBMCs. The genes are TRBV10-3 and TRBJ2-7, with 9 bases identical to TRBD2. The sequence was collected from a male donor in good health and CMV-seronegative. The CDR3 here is CAISPGLAASSSYEQYF. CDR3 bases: TGTGCCATCAGCCCGGGACTAGCCGCGTCCAGCTCCTACGAGCAGTACTTC.